The 4 T cell receptor beta chains below come from one sample, sequenced in a study of shared clonotypes between healthy human individuals. Profiling relied on immunoSEQ multiplex PCR, and the TCRdb table lists in-frame clones only, not all of them. The sample consists of 850,000 to 1,200,000 clones, about 80% of them appearing once. Sequences were obtained from memory CD4+ T cells sorted from blood. As for subset: CD45RA-negative fraction. The receptors shown here come from a man aged 18-30 years in good health.

The chain carries TRBV10-3 and TRBJ1-4; tentatively, D is TRBD1 (5 bases). There are 14 residues in the CDR3. Deletions cut 10 bases from V and 3 bases from J, with 15 bases between. The germline gives CDR1 ENHRY, CDR2 SYGVKD. The CDR3 region has the DNA TGTGCCACTCGGGGCCGGGATTCTAATGAAAAACTGTTTTTT. It translates to CATRGRDSNEKLFF.

This chain joins TRBV7-2 and TRBJ2-3, with 9 bases identical to TRBD2. The germline V gene encodes CDR1 SGHTA and CDR2 FQGNSA. The CDR3 totals 16 residues. J was trimmed by 6 bases and V by 2 bases; bases with no gene match: 9. The CDR3 DNA sequence: TGTGCCAGCAGCTTAAATCAGCGGGAGGCAGGGGATACGCAGTATTTT. Translating gives CASSLNQREAGDTQYF. Full variable domain (remainder filled in from reference TRBV7-2 and TRBJ2-3): GAGVSQSPSNKVTEKGKDVELRCDPISGHTALYWYRQSLGQGLEFLIYFQGNSAPDKSGLPSDRFSAERTGGSVSTLTIQRTQQEDSAVYLCASSLNQREAGDTQYFGPGTRLTVL.

J is TRBJ2-3 and V is TRBV15; D is ambiguous. V was pared by 5 bases and J by 1 base, with 7 bases between. Germline loops: CDR1 LNHNV, CDR2 YYDKDF (reference sequence). The CDR3 has 13 residues. The CDR3 DNA reads as TGTGCCACCAGCGGTGGCGGCACAGATACGCAGTATTTT. Translation: CATSGGGTDTQYF. Full variable domain (rest looked up from reference TRBV15 and TRBJ2-3): DAMVIQNPRYQVTQFGKPVTLSCSQTLNHNVMYWYQQKSSQAPKLLFHYYDKDFNNEADTPDNFQSRRPNTSFCFLDIRSPGLGDTAMYLCATSGGGTDTQYFGPGTRLTVL.

The rearrangement uses TRBV28 and TRBJ2-7; D gene uncertain. Germline CDR1 MDHEN, CDR2 SYDVKM. V gave up 6 bases and J gave up 4 bases, with 31 bases separating them. This CDR3 region has 19 residues. The CDR3 coding sequence is TGTGCCAGCAGCCTCCAATCCGGGCCCCTTGCCCTCATTAATTACGAGCAGTACTTC. Encoded protein: CASSLQSGPLALINYEQYF.